This TCR beta chain was documented in a study of radiation and T cells in renal cell carcinoma. Overall study findings and caveats: From baseline, blood top tumor clonotypes peaked at 2 weeks post-radiation.

Assay: immunoSEQ multiplex PCR; the TCRdb copy retains only in-frame clones and omits some. The table lists roughly 120,000 clones, 75% to 85% of them singletons, with over 1.5% in the top ten. The CDR3 is made up of 13 amino acids. Trimming cost V 7 bases and J 7 bases, with 16 bases left between them. CDR1 is MNHEY, CDR2 SMNVEV, per germline (reference sequence). Time point indicated: blood 2 weeks post-SBRT. The treatment here: 15 Gy SBRT to primary tumor, nephrectomy 4 weeks later. This clone appeared a single time. What it recognizes is unknown. The source was blood, collected from a patient whose treatment included radiotherapy and nephrectomy. The origin of this receptor is a woman aged 60-70 years with renal cell carcinoma. This chain uses TRBV27 with TRBJ1-1; a possible D gene is TRBD1 (6 bases). The CDR3 spells CASTLDPGDEAFF. Written as DNA, the CDR3 is TGTGCCAGCACTCTCGACCCAGGGGATGAAGCTTTCTTT.